Sequencing of this T cell receptor beta chain was carried out in a study of radiation and T cells in renal cell carcinoma. Study-level points and caveats: Irradiated tumors held more dominant CDR3 motifs than control tumors. Top tumor clonotypes rose in blood 2 weeks post-radiation, then contracted.

The method was immunoSEQ multiplex PCR; TCRdb's version includes in-frame clones alone and lacks a portion of them. The table includes 16,000 or so clones, approximately 53% detected once. Trimming cost V 4 bases and J 2 bases, with 9 bases left between them. CDR3 size: 13 residues. CDR1 and CDR2 from the germline V gene are MDHEN and SYDVKM. Treatment described: 15 Gy SBRT to primary tumor, nephrectomy 4 weeks later. Nephrectomy followed 15 Gy stereotactic body radiation by 4 weeks. This renal cell carcinoma was of the clear cell type. To note about this clone: Its antigen remains unidentified.

The source of this sequence is a woman aged 60-75 years with renal cell carcinoma. The sequenced sample was tumor tissue, obtained from a patient whose treatment included radiotherapy and nephrectomy. The J gene is TRBJ2-7, the V gene TRBV28, with no clear D. Written as DNA, the CDR3 is TGTGCCAGCAGTTCCAGGAATCCCTACGAGCAGTACTTC. This codes for CASSSRNPYEQYF.